One and the same sample provided the 10 T cell receptor beta chains below, sequenced in a study of blood T cell repertoires in COVID-19. The table came from immunoSEQ multiplex PCR; TCRdb's copy has only in-frame clones and leaves some out. The top ten hold 6% to 8% of the sample, which has about 60,000 clones, roughly nine tenths seen once. Sequences were obtained from peripheral blood. The receptors derive from a human donor in a cohort sampled during active COVID-19.

The chain carries TRBV7-2 and TRBJ1-2; possible D gene TRBD1, 5 bases. In germline, CDR1 is SGHTA, CDR2 FQGNSA. This CDR3 has 16 residues. Deletions cut 0 bases from V and 3 bases from J, with 14 bases between. The CDR3 here is CASSLAWGVGDYGYTF. The DNA of the CDR3 is TGTGCCAGCAGCTTAGCATGGGGGGTCGGGGACTATGGCTACACCTTC. The variable domain in full, completed from reference TRBV7-2 and TRBJ1-2, reads GAGVSQSPSNKVTEKGKDVELRCDPISGHTALYWYRQSLGQGLEFLIYFQGNSAPDKSGLPSDRFSAERTGGSVSTLTIQRTQQEDSAVYLCASSLAWGVGDYGYTFGSGTRLTVV.

The rearrangement uses TRBV29-1 and TRBJ2-3; 16 bases are a match to TRBD2. This CDR3 is built from 19 residues. Looked up from germline, CDR1 is SQVTM and CDR2 is ANQGSEA. J was trimmed by 0 bases and V by 7 bases; bases with no gene match: 13. CDR3 in amino acids: CSASLLGGLAGGSTDTQYF. The CDR3 DNA follows: TGCAGCGCATCACTCTTGGGGGGACTAGCGGGAGGGAGCACAGATACGCAGTATTTT.

V usage is TRBV6-4 and J usage is TRBJ2-2; D is perhaps TRBD1 (7 bases). Trimming shortened V by 6 bases and J by 3 bases, and 11 bases separated the two germline ends. Germline CDR1 and CDR2: MRHNA and SNTAGT. The CDR3 loop spans 14 amino acids. The CDR3 DNA is TGTGCCAGCAGCGCGGGACAGCACACCGGGGAGCTGTTTTTT. It specifies CASSAGQHTGELFF.

This clone appeared a single time. A read error may account for a junction end that differs from germline. The rearrangement uses TRBV19 and TRBJ1-2; TRBD1 might be the D (6 bases). The CDR3 is 13 residues long. Per germline, CDR1 LNHDA and CDR2 SQIVND (reference sequence). The CDR3 nucleotides are TGTGCCAGTCGTGTTGGACAGAACTTTGGCTACACCTTC. Translated: CASRVGQNFGYTF.

The chain recombines TRBV5-4 with TRBJ2-3, with 13 bases that match TRBD2. The CDR3 extends over 19 amino acids. V trimming: 4 bases; J trimming: 2 bases; junction bases outside the gene matches: 13. Germline V gene sequence: CDR1 SGHNT, CDR2 YYREEE (reference sequence). CDR3 DNA sequence: TGTGCCAGCAGCCCTCCGGGTAGGGGACTAGCGGGACTCACAGATACGCAGTATTTT. Protein: CASSPPGRGLAGLTDTQYF.

The CDR3 DNA sequence: TGTGCCATATCAGGGGGGACTAGCGGATACAATGAGCAGTTCTTC. Residues: CAISGGTSGYNEQFF. V usage is TRBV10-3 and J usage is TRBJ2-1; 11 bases map to TRBD2. V trimming: 9 bases; J trimming: 4 bases; junction bases outside the gene matches: 8. The CDR3 has 15 amino acids. Per germline, CDR1 ENHRY and CDR2 SYGVKD.

The chain employs TRBV6-1 and TRBJ2-1; D is perhaps TRBD1 (5 bases). This CDR3 region has 16 residues. The germline V and J ends were trimmed by 0 bases and 3 bases, with 12 bases remaining between them. CDR1 and CDR2 (germline): MNHNS, SASEGT. The CDR3 sequence is CASSEARRALYNEQFF. The CDR3 coding sequence is TGTGCCAGCAGTGAAGCACGCAGGGCCCTCTACAATGAGCAGTTCTTC.

The chain carries TRBV9 and TRBJ2-7; 9 bases match TRBD1. The germline CDR1 and CDR2 sequences are SGDLS and YYNGEE. Trimming removed 2 bases from V and 2 bases from J; junction bases left unmatched: 5. The CDR3 is made up of 15 amino acids. The CDR3 DNA sequence: TGTGCCAGCAGCGTTAGCCGGGACAGGGCCTACGAGCAGTACTTC. Translated: CASSVSRDRAYEQYF.

This chain joins TRBV7-2 and TRBJ1-4; 9 positions agree with TRBD1. Germline values: CDR1 SGHTA, CDR2 FQGNSA. There are 14 residues in the CDR3. V shed 5 bases, J shed 7 bases, and the junction held 5 bases outside the gene matches. CDR3 DNA sequence: TGTGCCAGCAGCAAGGACAGGGGTGGTGAAAAACTGTTTTTT. This codes for CASSKDRGGEKLFF. The full variable domain, its missing parts supplied by reference TRBV7-2 and TRBJ1-4, is GAGVSQSPSNKVTEKGKDVELRCDPISGHTALYWYRQSLGQGLEFLIYFQGNSAPDKSGLPSDRFSAERTGGSVSTLTIQRTQQEDSAVYLCASSKDRGGEKLFFGSGTQLSVL.

The rearrangement joins TRBV6-5 to TRBJ2-7; D may be TRBD1 (6 bases). V was shortened by 0 bases and J by 7 bases, with 16 bases between the two germline ends. The CDR3 spans 15 residues. Germline CDR1 MNHEY, CDR2 SVGAGI. The CDR3 protein is CASSYSQGLYREQYF. The CDR3 nucleotides read TGTGCCAGCAGTTACTCCCAGGGGTTATATCGTGAGCAGTACTTC.